One TCR beta chain is described in this entry. There are 13 residues in the CDR3. Trimming removed 2 bases from V and 9 bases from J, with 10 bases in between. This entry belongs to a study of blood T cell repertoires in COVID-19. Study at large: T cells, B-cell-depleted T cells, or PBMCs supplied cDNA or gDNA.

Generated by immunoSEQ multiplex PCR, the TCRdb table keeps only in-frame clones and is missing some. The sample yields roughly 100,000 clones, approximately 88% seen once. This chain links TRBV12-3 or TRBV12-4 with TRBJ2-2; perhaps TRBD1 as D (5 bases). The sample taken for sequencing was peripheral blood. This sequence was found in a woman aged 55 to 70 with acute or convalescent COVID-19. The CDR3 region has the DNA TGTGCCAGCAGTTTACGACAGAACAGGGAGCTGTTTTTT. This sequence encodes CASSLRQNRELFF.